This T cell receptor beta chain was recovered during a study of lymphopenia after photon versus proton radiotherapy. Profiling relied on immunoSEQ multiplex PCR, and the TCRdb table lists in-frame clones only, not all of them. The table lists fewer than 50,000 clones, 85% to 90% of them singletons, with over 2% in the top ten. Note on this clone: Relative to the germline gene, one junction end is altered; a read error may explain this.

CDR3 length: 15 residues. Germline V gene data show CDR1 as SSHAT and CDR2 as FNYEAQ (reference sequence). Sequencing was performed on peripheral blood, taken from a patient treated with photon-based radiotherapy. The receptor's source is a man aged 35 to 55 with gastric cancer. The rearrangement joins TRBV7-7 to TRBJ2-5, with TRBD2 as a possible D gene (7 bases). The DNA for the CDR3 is TGTGCTAGCAGCTTAGCGAGGGGGGGTTTGGAGACCCAGTACTTC. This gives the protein CASSLARGGLETQYF.